These T cell receptor beta chains were read from a single sample in a study of T-cell reconstitution after alpha-beta-depleted transplantation in children. From the PCR reads, TCRdb called clonotypes with MiXCR, one entry per CDR3 protein. The sample includes under 750,000 distinct CDR3 sequences, roughly 24% seen only once; the top ten take 14%. The sample was PBMCs, mostly from graft donor cells, taken 360 days after TCRalphabeta/CD19-depleted stem cell transplant. These receptors were collected from a boy under two years old who had a stem cell transplant for acute myeloid leukemia, so the T cells may come from the graft donor. Each CDR3 is given with its conserved first and last residue. The size field is filled for only some rows; it gives once, few, many or a size class.

abundance	v_gene	j_gene	CDR3aa
many	TRBV3-1	TRBJ2-1	CASSQVRNEQFF
-	TRBV5-1	TRBJ1-1	CASKDPGQSFEAFF
few	TRBV7-6	TRBJ1-4	CASSKLTATNEKLFF
-	TRBV12-3/TRBV12-4	TRBJ2-1	CASTLGSRLPYNEQFF
few	TRBV7-3	TRBJ2-1	CASSLGTTNYNEQFF
many	TRBV7-2	TRBJ1-1	CASSLVAQGAIEAFF
many	TRBV5-5	TRBJ1-1	CASSLPVVTAWNTEAFF
many	TRBV11-2	TRBJ1-6	CASSPTTGYNSPLHF
-	TRBV5-1	TRBJ1-6	CASSREGSYNSPLHF
many	TRBV3-1	TRBJ1-2	CASSQDLGYTF
-	TRBV20-1	TRBJ1-1	CSARNPGWTEAFF
many	TRBV20-1	TRBJ2-3	CSARLTAVTQYF
few	TRBV20-1	TRBJ2-7	CSARNRDSGYEQYF
few	TRBV7-2	TRBJ2-5	CASSFLGRSEETQYF